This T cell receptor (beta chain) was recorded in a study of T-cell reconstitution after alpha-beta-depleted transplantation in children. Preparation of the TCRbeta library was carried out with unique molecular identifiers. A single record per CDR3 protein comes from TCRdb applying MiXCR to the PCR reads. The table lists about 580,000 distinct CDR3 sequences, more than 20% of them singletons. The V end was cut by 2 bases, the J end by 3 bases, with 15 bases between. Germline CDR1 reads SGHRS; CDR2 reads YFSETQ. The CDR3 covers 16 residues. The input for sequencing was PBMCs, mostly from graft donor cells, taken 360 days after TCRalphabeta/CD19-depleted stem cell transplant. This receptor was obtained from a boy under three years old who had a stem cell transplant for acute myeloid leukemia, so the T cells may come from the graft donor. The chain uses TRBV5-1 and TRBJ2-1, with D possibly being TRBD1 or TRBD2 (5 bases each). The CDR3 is CASSFLGDVYYNEQFF. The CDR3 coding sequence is TGCGCCAGCAGCTTCCTCGGGGACGTCTACTACAATGAGCAGTTCTTC.